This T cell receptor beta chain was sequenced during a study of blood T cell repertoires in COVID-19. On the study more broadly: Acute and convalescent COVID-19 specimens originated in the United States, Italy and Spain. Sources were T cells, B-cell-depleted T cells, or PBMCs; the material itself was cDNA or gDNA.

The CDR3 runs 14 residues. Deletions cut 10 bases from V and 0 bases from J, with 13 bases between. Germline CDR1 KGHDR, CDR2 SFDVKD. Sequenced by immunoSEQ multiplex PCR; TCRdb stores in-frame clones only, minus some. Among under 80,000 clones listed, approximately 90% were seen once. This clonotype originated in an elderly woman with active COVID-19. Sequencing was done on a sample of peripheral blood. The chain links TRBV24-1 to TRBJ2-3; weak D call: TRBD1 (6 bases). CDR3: CATSQGGSTDTQYF. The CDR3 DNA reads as TGTGCCACTTCACAGGGCGGAAGCACAGATACGCAGTATTTT.